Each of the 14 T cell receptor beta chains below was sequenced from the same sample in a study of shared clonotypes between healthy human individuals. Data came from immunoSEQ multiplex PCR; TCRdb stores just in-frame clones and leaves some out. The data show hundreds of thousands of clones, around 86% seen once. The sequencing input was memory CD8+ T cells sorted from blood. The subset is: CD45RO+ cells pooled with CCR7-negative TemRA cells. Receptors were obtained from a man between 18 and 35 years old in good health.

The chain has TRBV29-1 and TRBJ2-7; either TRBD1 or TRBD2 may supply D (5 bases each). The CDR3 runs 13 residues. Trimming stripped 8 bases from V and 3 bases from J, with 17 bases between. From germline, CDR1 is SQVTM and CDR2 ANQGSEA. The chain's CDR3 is CSTSGGEGYEQYF. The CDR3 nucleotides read TGCAGCACCAGTGGGGGTGAGGGCTACGAGCAGTACTTC.

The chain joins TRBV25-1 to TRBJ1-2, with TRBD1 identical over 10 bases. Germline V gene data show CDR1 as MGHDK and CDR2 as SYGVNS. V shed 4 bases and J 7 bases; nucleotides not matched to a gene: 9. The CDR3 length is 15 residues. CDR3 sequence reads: CASSAGTGDITGYTF. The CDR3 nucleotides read TGTGCCAGCAGTGCCGGGACAGGGGATATTACTGGCTACACCTTC.

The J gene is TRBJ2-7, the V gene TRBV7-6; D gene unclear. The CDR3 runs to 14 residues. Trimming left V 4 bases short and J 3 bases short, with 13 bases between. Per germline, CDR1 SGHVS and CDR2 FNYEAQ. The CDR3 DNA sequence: TGTGCCAGCAGCTCAGTGGACGTGGGCTACGAGCAGTACTTC. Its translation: CASSSVDVGYEQYF. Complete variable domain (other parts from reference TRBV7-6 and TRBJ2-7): GAGVSQSPRYKVTKRGQDVALRCDPISGHVSLYWYRQALGQGPEFLTYFNYEAQQDKSGLPNDRFSAERPEGSISTLTIQRTEQRDSAMYRCASSSVDVGYEQYFGPGTRLTVT.

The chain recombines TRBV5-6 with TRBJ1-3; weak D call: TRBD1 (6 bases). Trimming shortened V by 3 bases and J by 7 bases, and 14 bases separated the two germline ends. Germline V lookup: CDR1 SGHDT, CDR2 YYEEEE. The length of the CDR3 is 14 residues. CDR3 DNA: TGTGCCAGCAGCTCATGGGACATGAGGAACACCATATATTTT. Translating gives CASSSWDMRNTIYF. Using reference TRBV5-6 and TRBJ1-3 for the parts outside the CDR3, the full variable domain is DAGVTQSPTHLIKTRGQQVTLRCSPKSGHDTVSWYQQALGQGPQFIFQYYEEEERQRGNFPDRFSGHQFPNYSSELNVNALLLGDSALYLCASSSWDMRNTIYFGEGSWLTVV.

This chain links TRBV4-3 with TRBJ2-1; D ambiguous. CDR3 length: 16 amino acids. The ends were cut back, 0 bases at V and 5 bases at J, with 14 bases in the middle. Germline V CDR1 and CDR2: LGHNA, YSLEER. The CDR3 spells CASSQDLRLENNEQFF. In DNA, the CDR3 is TGCGCCAGCAGCCAAGATCTGCGGCTAGAGAACAATGAGCAGTTCTTC.

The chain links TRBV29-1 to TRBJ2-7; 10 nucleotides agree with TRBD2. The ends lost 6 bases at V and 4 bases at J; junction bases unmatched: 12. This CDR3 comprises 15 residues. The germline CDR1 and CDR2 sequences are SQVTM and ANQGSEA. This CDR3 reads CSVRLGLAVEYEQYF. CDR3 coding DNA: TGCAGCGTCCGCCTAGGACTAGCGGTTGAGTACGAGCAGTACTTC.

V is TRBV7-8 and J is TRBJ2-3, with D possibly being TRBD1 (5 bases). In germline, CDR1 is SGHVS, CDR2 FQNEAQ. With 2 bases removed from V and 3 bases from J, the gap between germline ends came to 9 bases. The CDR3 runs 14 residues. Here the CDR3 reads CASSLPGSTDTQYF. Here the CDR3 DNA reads TGTGCCAGCAGCTTACCAGGGTCGACAGATACGCAGTATTTT.

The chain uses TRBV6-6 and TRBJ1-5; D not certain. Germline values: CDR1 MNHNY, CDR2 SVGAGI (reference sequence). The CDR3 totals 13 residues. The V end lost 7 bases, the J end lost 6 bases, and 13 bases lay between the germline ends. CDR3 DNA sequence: TGTGCCAGCAACGTCGAAGTTGGTCAGCCCCAGCATTTT. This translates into CASNVEVGQPQHF.

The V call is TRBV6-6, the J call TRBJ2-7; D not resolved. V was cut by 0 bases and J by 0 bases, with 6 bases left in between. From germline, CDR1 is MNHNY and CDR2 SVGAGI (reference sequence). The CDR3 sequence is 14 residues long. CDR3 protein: CASSYSDLSYEQYF. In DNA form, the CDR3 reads TGTGCCAGCAGTTACTCGGACCTCTCCTACGAGCAGTACTTC.

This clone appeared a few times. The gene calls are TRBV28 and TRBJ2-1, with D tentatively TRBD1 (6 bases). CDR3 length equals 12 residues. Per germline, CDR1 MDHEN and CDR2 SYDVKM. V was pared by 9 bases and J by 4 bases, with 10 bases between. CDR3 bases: TGTGCCAGTTTAACAGGGTACAATGAGCAGTTCTTC. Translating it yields CASLTGYNEQFF.

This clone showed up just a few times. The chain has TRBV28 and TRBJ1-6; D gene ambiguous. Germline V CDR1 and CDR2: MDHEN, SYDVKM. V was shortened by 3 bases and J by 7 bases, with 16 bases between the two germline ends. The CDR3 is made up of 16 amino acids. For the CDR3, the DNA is TGTGCCAGCAGTTTTCCGGGTGGGGAATCGAATTCACCCCTCCACTTT. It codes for CASSFPGGESNSPLHF.

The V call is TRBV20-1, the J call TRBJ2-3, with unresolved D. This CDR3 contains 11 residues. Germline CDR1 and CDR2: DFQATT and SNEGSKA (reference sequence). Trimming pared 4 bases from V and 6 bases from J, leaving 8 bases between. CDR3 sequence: CSAKGVDTQYF. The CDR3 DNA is TGCAGTGCTAAGGGTGTTGATACGCAGTATTTT.

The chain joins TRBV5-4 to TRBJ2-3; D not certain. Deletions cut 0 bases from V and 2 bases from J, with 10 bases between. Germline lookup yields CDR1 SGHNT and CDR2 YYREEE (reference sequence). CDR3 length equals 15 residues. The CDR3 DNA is TGTGCCAGCAGCTTGGCTTTCGGATACACAGATACGCAGTATTTT. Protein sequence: CASSLAFGYTDTQYF.

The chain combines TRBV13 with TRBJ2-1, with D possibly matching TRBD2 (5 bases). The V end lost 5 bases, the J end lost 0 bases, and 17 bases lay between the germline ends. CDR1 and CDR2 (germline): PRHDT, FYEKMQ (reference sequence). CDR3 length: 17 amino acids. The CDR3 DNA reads TGTGCCAGCAGCGAGGGTCACTCTAGCTTCTCCTACAATGAGCAGTTCTTC. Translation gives CASSEGHSSFSYNEQFF.